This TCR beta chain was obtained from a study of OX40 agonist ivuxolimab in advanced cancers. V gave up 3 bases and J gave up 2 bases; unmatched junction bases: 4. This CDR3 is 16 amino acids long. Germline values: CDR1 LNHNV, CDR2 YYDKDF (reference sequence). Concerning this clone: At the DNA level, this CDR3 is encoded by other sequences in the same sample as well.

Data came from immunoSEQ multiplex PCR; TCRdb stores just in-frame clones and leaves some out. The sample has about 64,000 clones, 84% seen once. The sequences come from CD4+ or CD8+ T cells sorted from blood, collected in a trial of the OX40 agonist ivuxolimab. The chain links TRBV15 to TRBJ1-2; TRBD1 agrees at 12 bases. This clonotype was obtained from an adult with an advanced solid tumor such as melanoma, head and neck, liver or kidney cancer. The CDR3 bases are TGTGCCACCAGCAGGGGGACAGGGGGCGGAAACTATGGCTACACCTTC. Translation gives CATSRGTGGGNYGYTF.